The next 23 T cell receptor beta chains were all read from a single sample in a study of blood T cell repertoires in COVID-19. Repertoires were generated with immunoSEQ multiplex PCR, while TCRdb's copy carries only in-frame clones and drops some. The sample records 130,000 or so clones, around nine tenths being singletons. The sequencing sample was made of peripheral blood. Source of these receptors: an older woman with COVID-19, enrolled during active disease.

This rearrangement joins TRBV11-2 to TRBJ2-3; maybe TRBD1 (6 bases). Germline lookup yields CDR1 SGHAT and CDR2 FQNNGV. Trimming cost V 1 base and J 1 base, with 15 bases left between them. This CDR3 is built from 17 residues. The CDR3 DNA reads TGTGCCAGCAGCTTAGGGACCTCGGGACACGGCACAGATACGCAGTATTTT. It yields the protein CASSLGTSGHGTDTQYF.

The chain links TRBV7-2 to TRBJ1-5; D might be TRBD1 (6 bases). Trimming pared 0 bases from V and 8 bases from J, leaving 17 bases between. This CDR3 is built from 16 residues. Looked up from germline, CDR1 is SGHTA and CDR2 is FQGNSA. The CDR3 is CASSLARGTPFEPQHF. The CDR3 bases are TGTGCCAGCAGCTTAGCGCGGGGGACACCGTTCGAGCCCCAGCATTTT.

This chain joins TRBV5-1 and TRBJ2-1; 12 bases align to TRBD1. V lost 3 bases to trimming and J lost 10 bases; unmatched junction nucleotides: 14. Germline assignment: CDR1 SGHRS and CDR2 YFSETQ. The CDR3 length is 17 residues. The CDR3 region has the DNA TGCGCCAGCAGCTCGAACCCACCGGGACAGGGGGCGCGAGAGCAGTTCTTC. Translation gives CASSSNPPGQGAREQFF. Full variable domain (rest looked up from reference TRBV5-1 and TRBJ2-1): KAGVTQTPRYLIKTRGQQVTLSCSPISGHRSVSWYQQTPGQGLQFLFEYFSETQRNKGNFPGRFSGRQFSNSRSEMNVSTLELGDSALYLCASSSNPPGQGAREQFFGPGTRLTVL.

The table lists this clone with a few counts. The chain uses TRBV7-2 and TRBJ2-4, with a tentative D call TRBD1 (6 bases). The germline V gene has CDR1 SGHTA and CDR2 FQGNSA. V lost 0 bases to trimming and J lost 8 bases, with 11 bases between them. The CDR3 contains 14 residues. CDR3 coding DNA: TGTGCCAGCAGCTTAGCTCAGGACAGCTACATTCAGTACTTC. Its protein product is CASSLAQDSYIQYF. The whole variable domain, filled in from reference TRBV7-2 and TRBJ2-4, reads GAGVSQSPSNKVTEKGKDVELRCDPISGHTALYWYRQSLGQGLEFLIYFQGNSAPDKSGLPSDRFSAERTGGSVSTLTIQRTQQEDSAVYLCASSLAQDSYIQYFGAGTRLSVL.

This chain connects TRBV24-1 to TRBJ2-7; D not resolved. V was clipped by 6 bases and J by 4 bases, with 18 bases between them. Germline CDR1 reads KGHDR; CDR2 reads SFDVKD. The CDR3 spans 15 residues. The CDR3 nucleotides are TGTGCCACCAGTTGCGGCAGCCGCCGGTGGTACGAGCAGTACTTC. Amino acid sequence: CATSCGSRRWYEQYF.

The rearrangement joins TRBV2 to TRBJ1-2, with TRBD1 matching 7 bases. V gave up 4 bases and J gave up 7 bases; unmatched junction bases: 3. The length of the CDR3 is 12 residues. The germline gives CDR1 SNHLY, CDR2 FYNNEI. The CDR3 sequence: CASSGQGGGYTF. The CDR3 bases are TGTGCCAGCAGTGGACAGGGAGGTGGCTACACCTTC. Complete variable domain (other parts from reference TRBV2 and TRBJ1-2): EPEVTQTPSHQVTQMGQEVILRCVPISNHLYFYWYRQILGQKVEFLVSFYNNEISEKSEIFDDQFSVERPDGSNFTLKIRSTKLEDSAMYFCASSGQGGGYTFGSGTRLTVV.

The rearrangement links TRBV5-1 to TRBJ2-5; TRBD1 matches 8 bases. CDR1 and CDR2 (germline): SGHRS, YFSETQ. The CDR3 consists of 15 residues. V was pared by 2 bases and J by 4 bases, with 7 bases of the junction left unmatched. Written as DNA, the CDR3 is TGCGCCAGCAGCTTAGGTACAGGGGGATTAGAGACCCAGTACTTC. Translating gives CASSLGTGGLETQYF.

V is TRBV5-1 and J is TRBJ2-5; maybe TRBD1 (6 bases). The CDR3 loop spans 17 amino acids. Per the germline V gene, CDR1 is SGHRS and CDR2 is YFSETQ. Deletions cut 2 bases from V and 10 bases from J, with 27 bases between. CDR3 nucleotide sequence: TGCGCCAGCAGCTTTAGACAGGCAGATAGGGGCCGACCGTTCCAGTACTTC. Its protein is CASSFRQADRGRPFQYF. Drawing the rest from reference TRBV5-1 and TRBJ2-5, the complete variable domain is KAGVTQTPRYLIKTRGQQVTLSCSPISGHRSVSWYQQTPGQGLQFLFEYFSETQRNKGNFPGRFSGRQFSNSRSEMNVSTLELGDSALYLCASSFRQADRGRPFQYFGPGTRLLVL.

The chain couples TRBV19 to TRBJ2-1, with D possibly being TRBD1 (6 bases). V was clipped by 3 bases and J by 7 bases, with 7 bases between them. The CDR3 spans 12 residues. Looked up from germline, CDR1 is LNHDA and CDR2 is SQIVND (reference sequence). This chain's CDR3 is CASSIQGNEQFF. In DNA, the CDR3 is TGTGCCAGTAGTATCCAGGGGAATGAGCAGTTCTTC.

The V call is TRBV7-3, the J call TRBJ2-1, with 8 bases lining up with TRBD2. The ends lost 2 bases at V and 4 bases at J; junction bases unmatched: 1. CDR3 length: 14 amino acids. Germline V lookup: CDR1 SGHTA, CDR2 FQGTGA. The CDR3 coding sequence is TGTGCCAGCAGCTTAGCGGGGGGATACAATGAGCAGTTCTTC. This gives the protein CASSLAGGYNEQFF.

This clone is a singleton in its sample. The rearrangement joins TRBV28 to TRBJ1-5, with 9 bases that match TRBD1. With 4 bases clipped from V and 4 bases from J, the junction kept 8 bases outside the gene matches. CDR1 and CDR2 (germline): MDHEN, SYDVKM. The CDR3 has 16 amino acids. The CDR3 bases are TGTGCCAGCAGTTCCCCGGGACAGGGAAAAAATCAGCCCCAGCATTTT. Protein product: CASSSPGQGKNQPQHF.

The rearrangement links TRBV3-1 (or the pseudogene TRBV3-2) to TRBJ1-4; 7 nucleotides align to TRBD1. Unmatched junction bases numbered 5, after V lost 5 bases and J lost 5 bases. CDR1 is LGHDT and CDR2 is YNNKEL in the germline V gene (reference sequence). The CDR3 extends over 14 amino acids. CDR3 residues: CASSSRDRNEKLFF. For the CDR3, the DNA is TGTGCCAGCAGCTCCCGGGACAGAAATGAAAAACTGTTTTTT.

J is TRBJ2-7 and V is TRBV5-5; possibly TRBD2 for D (5 bases). CDR3 length equals 14 residues. V lost 2 bases to trimming and J lost 3 bases, with 12 bases between them. Germline CDR1 is SGHKS and CDR2 is YYEKEE (reference sequence). The CDR3 spells CASSFFDGDYEQYF. DNA of the CDR3: TGTGCCAGCAGCTTCTTCGACGGGGACTACGAGCAGTACTTC.

V gene TRBV3-1 (or the pseudogene TRBV3-2) combines with J gene TRBJ2-1, with 12 nucleotides matching TRBD2. The ends lost 4 bases at V and 4 bases at J; junction bases unmatched: 2. In germline, CDR1 is LGHDT, CDR2 YNNKEL (reference sequence). The CDR3 has 15 amino acids. Written as DNA, the CDR3 is TGTGCCAGCAGCCCTAGCGGGGGGGCGTACAATGAGCAGTTCTTC. Amino acid sequence: CASSPSGGAYNEQFF.

This clone came up a few times. The chain couples TRBV7-2 to TRBJ1-1; 9 nucleotides align to TRBD1. The CDR3 has 14 amino acids. The V and J ends lost 5 bases and 6 bases, in that order; junction bases with no gene match: 7. Germline V gives CDR1 SGHTA, CDR2 FQGNSA. CDR3 bases: TGTGCCAGCAGCGGTATACAGGGGGCTGCTGAAGCTTTCTTT. This sequence encodes CASSGIQGAAEAFF.

In DNA form, the CDR3 reads TGTGCCAGCAGTCCCCCCCCGGGGGTGAGTACTGAAGCTTTCTTT. It encodes CASSPPPGVSTEAFF. V and J are TRBV28 and TRBJ1-1, with TRBD1 as a possible D gene (5 bases). Germline V gene data show CDR1 as MDHEN and CDR2 as SYDVKM. V gave up 5 bases and J gave up 5 bases, with 18 bases separating them. This CDR3 has 15 residues.

The chain combines TRBV9 with TRBJ2-1; perhaps TRBD2 as D (6 bases). Trimming pared 1 base from V and 0 bases from J, leaving 14 bases between. This CDR3 is 17 amino acids long. Germline lookup yields CDR1 SGDLS and CDR2 YYNGEE. Here the CDR3 reads CASSVRGGSHSYNEQFF. CDR3 nucleotide sequence: TGTGCCAGCAGCGTACGTGGGGGGTCCCACTCCTACAATGAGCAGTTCTTC.

This sequence joins TRBV6-5 and TRBJ1-6; D remains unclear. The germline V gene has CDR1 MNHEY and CDR2 SVGAGI. The CDR3 sequence is 15 residues long. The V end was cut by 5 bases, the J end by 7 bases, with 15 bases between. The CDR3 loop is CASSRLATSNSPLHF. CDR3 bases: TGTGCCAGCAGTAGGTTAGCCACCTCCAATTCACCCCTCCACTTT.

This clone was seen just once. The chain carries TRBV2 and TRBJ1-2; 8 bases line up with TRBD1. The CDR3 loop spans 14 amino acids. Germline CDR1 and CDR2: SNHLY and FYNNEI. Losses at the gene ends were 6 bases for V and 5 bases for J; bases not matched to a gene: 8. The CDR3 region has the DNA TGTGCCAGCAGAAGAGACAGGGGTGGTTATGGCTACACCTTC. Its translation is CASRRDRGGYGYTF.

This chain connects TRBV19 to TRBJ1-6; weak D call: TRBD1 (6 bases). This CDR3 is built from 15 residues. Germline V lookup: CDR1 LNHDA, CDR2 SQIVND (reference sequence). The germline V and J ends were trimmed by 3 bases and 7 bases, with 13 bases remaining between them. In DNA form, the CDR3 reads TGTGCCAGTAGTATTCTGGGACAAAGCAATTCACCCCTCCACTTT. This sequence encodes CASSILGQSNSPLHF.

Only one count was recorded for this clone. The junction shows a germline mismatch at one end, possibly a read error. The V and J genes are TRBV7-9 and TRBJ1-2; 10 bases line up with TRBD1. CDR1 is SEHNR, CDR2 FQNEAQ, per germline (reference sequence). The CDR3 has 14 residues. The DNA for the CDR3 is TGTGCCAGCAGCTTCAGTGGGACAGGGGAGTCAGCTTACTTC. It yields the protein CASSFSGTGESAYF. Full variable domain (outside the CDR3, taken from reference TRBV7-9 and TRBJ1-2): DTGVSQNPRHKITKRGQNVTFRCDPISEHNRLYWYRQTLGQGPEFLTYFQNEAQLEKSRLLSDRFSAERPKGSFSTLEIQRTEQGDSAMYLCASSFSGTGESAYFGSGTRLTVV.

The chain employs TRBV5-1 and TRBJ2-3; 10 nucleotides agree with TRBD2. Looked up from germline, CDR1 is SGHRS and CDR2 is YFSETQ. After removal of 2 bases from V and 1 base from J, the junction contained 1 base not matched to a gene. The CDR3 covers 15 residues. CDR3 sequence reads: CASSFTSGGTDTQYF. The CDR3 coding sequence is TGCGCCAGCAGCTTTACTAGCGGGGGCACAGATACGCAGTATTTT.

The chain combines TRBV2 with TRBJ2-3; 7 bases fit TRBD1. V was clipped by 2 bases and J by 2 bases; unmatched bases: 4. The germline V gene has CDR1 SNHLY and CDR2 FYNNEI. The CDR3 covers 15 residues. The CDR3 DNA reads as TGTGCCAGCAGTGAATGGGACAGATACACAGATACGCAGTATTTT. Its translation: CASSEWDRYTDTQYF.